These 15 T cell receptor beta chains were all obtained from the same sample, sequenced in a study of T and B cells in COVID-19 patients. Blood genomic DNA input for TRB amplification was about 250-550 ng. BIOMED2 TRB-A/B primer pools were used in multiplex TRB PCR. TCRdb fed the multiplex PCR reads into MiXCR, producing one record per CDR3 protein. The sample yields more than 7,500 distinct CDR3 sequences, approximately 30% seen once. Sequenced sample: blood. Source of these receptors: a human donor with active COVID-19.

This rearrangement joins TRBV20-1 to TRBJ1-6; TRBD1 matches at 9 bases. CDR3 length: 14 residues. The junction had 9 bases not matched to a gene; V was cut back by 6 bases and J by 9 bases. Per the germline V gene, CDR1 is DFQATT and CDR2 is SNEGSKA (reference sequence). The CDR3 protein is CSASLGQGFSPLHF. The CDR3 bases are TGCAGTGCCAGTTTGGGACAGGGTTTTTCACCCCTCCACTTT.

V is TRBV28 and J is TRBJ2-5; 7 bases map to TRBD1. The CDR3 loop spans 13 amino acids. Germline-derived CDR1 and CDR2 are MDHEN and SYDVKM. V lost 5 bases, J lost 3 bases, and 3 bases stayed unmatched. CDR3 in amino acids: CASSPGTEETQYF. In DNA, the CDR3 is TGTGCCAGCAGTCCCGGGACAGAAGAGACCCAGTACTTC.

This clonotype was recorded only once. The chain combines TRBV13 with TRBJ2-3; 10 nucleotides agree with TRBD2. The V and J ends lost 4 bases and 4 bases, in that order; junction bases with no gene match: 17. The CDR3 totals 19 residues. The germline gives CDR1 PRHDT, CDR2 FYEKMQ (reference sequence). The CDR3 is CASSSWELSGGVRPDTQYF. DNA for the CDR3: TGTGCCAGCAGCTCCTGGGAGCTGAGCGGGGGGGTCCGCCCAGATACGCAGTATTTT.

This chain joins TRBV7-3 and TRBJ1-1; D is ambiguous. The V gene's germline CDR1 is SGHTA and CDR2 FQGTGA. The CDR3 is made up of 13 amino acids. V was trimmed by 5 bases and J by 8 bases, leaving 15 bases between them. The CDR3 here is CASSPDWGGEAFF. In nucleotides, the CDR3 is TGTGCCAGCAGCCCGGACTGGGGAGGGGAAGCTTTCTTT.

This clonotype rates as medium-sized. The CDR3 DNA reads TGTGCCAGCAGACTAGCCCCATTCACAGATACGCAGTATTTT. This codes for CASRLAPFTDTQYF. The rearrangement links TRBV5-6 to TRBJ2-3; tentative D call: TRBD2 (6 bases). This CDR3 contains 14 residues. Germline V gene sequence: CDR1 SGHDT, CDR2 YYEEEE. V dropped 5 bases and J dropped 2 bases, with 12 bases sitting between them.

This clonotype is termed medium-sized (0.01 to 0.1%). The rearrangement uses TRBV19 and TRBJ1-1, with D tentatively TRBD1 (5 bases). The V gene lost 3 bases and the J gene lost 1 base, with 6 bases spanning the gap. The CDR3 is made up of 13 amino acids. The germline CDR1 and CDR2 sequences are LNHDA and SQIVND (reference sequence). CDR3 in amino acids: CASSMGRNTEAFF. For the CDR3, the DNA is TGTGCCAGTAGTATGGGACGGAACACTGAAGCTTTCTTT.

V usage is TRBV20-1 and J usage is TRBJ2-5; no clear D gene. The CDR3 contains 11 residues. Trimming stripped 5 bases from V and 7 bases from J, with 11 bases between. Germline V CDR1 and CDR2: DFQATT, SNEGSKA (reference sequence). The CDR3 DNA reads TGCAGTGCTCAAGATCTAGGGACCCAGTACTTC. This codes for CSAQDLGTQYF.

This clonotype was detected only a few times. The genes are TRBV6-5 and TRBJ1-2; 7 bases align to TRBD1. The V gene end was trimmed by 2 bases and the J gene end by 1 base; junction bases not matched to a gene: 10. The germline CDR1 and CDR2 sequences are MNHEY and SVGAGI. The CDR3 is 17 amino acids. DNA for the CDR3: TGTGCCAGCAGTTACCTATCCAGGGGGAATCGTAACTATGGCTACACCTTC. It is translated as CASSYLSRGNRNYGYTF.

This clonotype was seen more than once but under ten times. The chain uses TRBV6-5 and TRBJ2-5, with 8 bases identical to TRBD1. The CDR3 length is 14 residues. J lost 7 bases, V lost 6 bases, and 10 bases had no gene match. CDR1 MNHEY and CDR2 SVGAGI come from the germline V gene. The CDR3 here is CASSFTQGAVTQYF. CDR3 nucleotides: TGTGCCAGCAGCTTCACTCAGGGGGCAGTGACCCAGTACTTC.

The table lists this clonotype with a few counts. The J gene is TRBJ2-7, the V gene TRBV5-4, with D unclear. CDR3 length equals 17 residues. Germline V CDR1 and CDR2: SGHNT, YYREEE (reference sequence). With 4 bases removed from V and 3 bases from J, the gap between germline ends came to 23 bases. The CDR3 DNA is TGTGCCAGCAGCCCAGCCTCGGGTCTTACACTCGGCTACGAGCAGTACTTC. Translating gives CASSPASGLTLGYEQYF.

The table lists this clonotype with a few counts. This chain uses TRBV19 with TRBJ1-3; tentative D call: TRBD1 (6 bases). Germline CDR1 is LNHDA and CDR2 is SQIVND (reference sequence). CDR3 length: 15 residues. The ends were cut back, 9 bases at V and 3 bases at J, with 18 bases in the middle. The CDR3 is CASERSGRGGNTIYF. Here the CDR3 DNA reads TGTGCCAGCGAAAGATCCGGCAGGGGTGGAAACACCATATATTTT.

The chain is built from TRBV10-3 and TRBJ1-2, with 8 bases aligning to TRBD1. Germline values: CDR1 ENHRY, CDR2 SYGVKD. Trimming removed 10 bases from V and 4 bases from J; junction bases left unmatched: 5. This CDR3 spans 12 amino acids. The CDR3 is CANSGGGYGYTF. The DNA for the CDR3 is TGTGCCAACTCAGGGGGCGGCTATGGCTACACCTTC.

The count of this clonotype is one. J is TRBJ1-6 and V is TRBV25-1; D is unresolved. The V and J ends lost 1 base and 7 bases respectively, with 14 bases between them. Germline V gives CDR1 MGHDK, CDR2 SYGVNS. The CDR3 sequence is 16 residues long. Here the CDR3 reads CASSEFVGIRNSPLHF. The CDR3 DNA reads TGTGCCAGCAGTGAATTTGTAGGGATAAGGAATTCACCCCTCCACTTT.

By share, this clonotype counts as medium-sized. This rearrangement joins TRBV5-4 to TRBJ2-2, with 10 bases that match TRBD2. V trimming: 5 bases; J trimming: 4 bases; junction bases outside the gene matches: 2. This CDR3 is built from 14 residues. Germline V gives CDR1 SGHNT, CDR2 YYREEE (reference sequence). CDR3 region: CASRLAGPTGELFF. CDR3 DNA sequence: TGTGCCAGCAGACTAGCGGGGCCCACCGGGGAGCTGTTTTTT.

This CDR3 is CASSQALRDNYEQYV. The DNA for the CDR3 is TGCGCCAGCAGCCAAGCACTTCGGGACAACTACGAGCAGTACGTC. The gene calls are TRBV4-2 and TRBJ2-7; tentatively, D is TRBD1 (6 bases). Germline V gene sequence: CDR1 LGHNA, CDR2 YNFKEQ. The CDR3 consists of 15 residues.